The rows below give T cell receptor beta chains drawn from one sample of a study of ipilimumab plus nivolumab after autologous stem cell transplantation. The table came from immunoSEQ multiplex PCR; TCRdb's copy has only in-frame clones and leaves some out. The repertoire holds fewer than 30,000 clones, with 86% as singletons. Here the sequenced sample was PBMCs, taken in a trial of ipilimumab plus nivolumab as post-transplant consolidation. These receptors originate from a male donor with diffuse large B-cell lymphoma. Both conserved end residues are part of each CDR3. The D gene is left open where the match is weak. Only part of the rows carry a size: once, few, many, or a class if the clone is expanded.

CDR3nt: TGTGCCAGCAGCTCAAACTCCTACGAGCAGTACTTC; CDR3aa: CASSSNSYEQYF; abundance: .; j_gene: TRBJ2-7; d_gene: .; v_gene: TRBV7-2
CDR3nt: TGTGCCAGCAGCTTGACAGCGGGGGGGATCTTCGGGGAGCTGTTTTTT; CDR3aa: CASSLTAGGIFGELFF; abundance: .; j_gene: TRBJ2-2; d_gene: TRBD2; v_gene: TRBV5-6
CDR3nt: TGCGCCAGCCAAAGGAGGGACAGCACTGAAGCTTTCTTT; CDR3aa: CASQRRDSTEAFF; abundance: once; j_gene: TRBJ1-1; d_gene: TRBD1; v_gene: TRBV5-1
CDR3nt: TGTGCCAGCAGCTCGTTTGTAGGCCACTACGAGCAGTACTTC; CDR3aa: CASSSFVGHYEQYF; abundance: .; j_gene: TRBJ2-7; d_gene: .; v_gene: TRBV5-6
CDR3nt: TGTGCCAGCAGCTGGGGCCCGCCGGGGCAGCACACTGAAGCTTTCTTT; CDR3aa: CASSWGPPGQHTEAFF; abundance: .; j_gene: TRBJ1-1; d_gene: .; v_gene: TRBV5-4
CDR3nt: TGTGCCATCAGCCCCGTGAAGGGCGGAAGCTCCTACGAGCAGTACTTC; CDR3aa: CAISPVKGGSSYEQYF; abundance: .; j_gene: TRBJ2-7; d_gene: .; v_gene: TRBV10-3
CDR3nt: TGTGCCAGCAGCTTTACAGGGGGCGGTGAAAAACTGTTTTTT; CDR3aa: CASSFTGGGEKLFF; abundance: .; j_gene: TRBJ1-4; d_gene: .; v_gene: TRBV7-5
CDR3nt: TGCGCCAGCAGCTTGGTGCCAGGGGGCAACTATGGCTACACCTTC; CDR3aa: CASSLVPGGNYGYTF; abundance: .; j_gene: TRBJ1-2; d_gene: TRBD1; v_gene: TRBV5-1
CDR3nt: TGTGCCAGCATGGTCGGCGAGGGTAGGGAGCAGTACTTC; CDR3aa: CASMVGEGREQYF; abundance: few; j_gene: TRBJ2-7; d_gene: .; v_gene: TRBV2
CDR3nt: TGCAGCGTTGAACGCGGACAGGGTGGCTATGGCTACACCTTC; CDR3aa: CSVERGQGGYGYTF; abundance: .; j_gene: TRBJ1-2; d_gene: TRBD1; v_gene: TRBV29-1
CDR3nt: TGTGCCAGCAGTATCCAACAGGGGGCCCCAGCTGGCTACACCTTC; CDR3aa: CASSIQQGAPAGYTF; abundance: .; j_gene: TRBJ1-2; d_gene: TRBD1; v_gene: TRBV6-1
CDR3nt: TGTGCCAGCAGTGAATTAGGAACCGGGGAGCTGTTTTTT; CDR3aa: CASSELGTGELFF; abundance: .; j_gene: TRBJ2-2; d_gene: .; v_gene: TRBV25-1
CDR3nt: TGCGCCAGCAGCTTCGGGACGCTAGACACTGAAGCTTTCTTT; CDR3aa: CASSFGTLDTEAFF; abundance: .; j_gene: TRBJ1-1; d_gene: .; v_gene: TRBV5-1
CDR3nt: TGTGCCAGCAGTGAAAGAACTAGCCAAAAGTTCTTC; CDR3aa: CASSERTSQKFF; abundance: .; j_gene: TRBJ2-1; d_gene: .; v_gene: TRBV2
CDR3nt: TGTGCCAGCAGTGCACAGGGATCCCCAGATACGCAGTATTTT; CDR3aa: CASSAQGSPDTQYF; abundance: .; j_gene: TRBJ2-3; d_gene: .; v_gene: TRBV2
CDR3nt: TGTGCCAGCAGCTTATCCCCCGCGGGTACGGGTCACTCTGGGGCCAACGTCCTGACTTTC; CDR3aa: CASSLSPAGTGHSGANVLTF; abundance: .; j_gene: TRBJ2-6; d_gene: .; v_gene: TRBV7-3
CDR3nt: TGTGCCAGCAGAGACCGCCGGCCCGGACAGGGTAGCGATGAGCAGTTCTTC; CDR3aa: CASRDRRPGQGSDEQFF; abundance: .; j_gene: TRBJ2-1; d_gene: TRBD1; v_gene: TRBV2
CDR3nt: TGTGCCAGCAGCTTAGGGATTAGCGGGGGGTCGGGAACGCAGTATTTT; CDR3aa: CASSLGISGGSGTQYF; abundance: .; j_gene: TRBJ2-3; d_gene: TRBD2; v_gene: TRBV7-1
CDR3nt: TGTGCCAGCAGTCGGGGGGGGCTGGGTCATGGCTACACCTTC; CDR3aa: CASSRGGLGHGYTF; abundance: .; j_gene: TRBJ1-2; d_gene: .; v_gene: TRBV6-1
CDR3nt: TGTGCCAGCAGCTTAGGAGGGAACACCGGGGAGCTGTTTTTT; CDR3aa: CASSLGGNTGELFF; abundance: .; j_gene: TRBJ2-2; d_gene: .; v_gene: TRBV7-6
CDR3nt: TGTGCCAGCAGCGTGGCCCCCCTAGGAGGGAACACTGAAGCTTTCTTT; CDR3aa: CASSVAPLGGNTEAFF; abundance: .; j_gene: TRBJ1-1; d_gene: .; v_gene: TRBV9
CDR3nt: TGTGCCAGCAGTTTCGGTGGGACCGGCACAGATACGCAGTATTTT; CDR3aa: CASSFGGTGTDTQYF; abundance: .; j_gene: TRBJ2-3; d_gene: .; v_gene: TRBV5-5
CDR3nt: TGCAGCGTTGACTTCGGGGATTACACTGAAGCTTTCTTT; CDR3aa: CSVDFGDYTEAFF; abundance: few; j_gene: TRBJ1-1; d_gene: .; v_gene: TRBV29-1
CDR3nt: TGCGCCAGCAGCTTGGTGGAGACCCAGTACTTC; CDR3aa: CASSLVETQYF; abundance: .; j_gene: TRBJ2-5; d_gene: .; v_gene: TRBV5-1
CDR3nt: TGTGCCAGCAGTTACATGGACAGGGGAAACTACAATGAGCAGTTCTTC; CDR3aa: CASSYMDRGNYNEQFF; abundance: .; j_gene: TRBJ2-1; d_gene: TRBD1; v_gene: TRBV6-6
CDR3nt: TGTGCCAGCAGCTTCGACACGGCACCTGAAGCTTTCTTT; CDR3aa: CASSFDTAPEAFF; abundance: .; j_gene: TRBJ1-1; d_gene: .; v_gene: TRBV5-6
CDR3nt: TGTGCCAGTAGATCGGATAAGGGACAGGTTTATAGTGGCTACACCTTC; CDR3aa: CASRSDKGQVYSGYTF; abundance: medium-sized; j_gene: TRBJ1-2; d_gene: TRBD1; v_gene: TRBV19
CDR3nt: TGTGCCAGCAGTGGGGGGATCGATGAAAAACTGTTTTTT; CDR3aa: CASSGGIDEKLFF; abundance: .; j_gene: TRBJ1-4; d_gene: .; v_gene: TRBV6-1
CDR3nt: TGCGCCAGCAGCCACTCACAGGGCCTCCGGTGGGAGCAGTACTTC; CDR3aa: CASSHSQGLRWEQYF; abundance: .; j_gene: TRBJ2-7; d_gene: .; v_gene: TRBV5-4
CDR3nt: TGTGCCAGCAGACCAAACGCGAACACCGGGGAGCTGTTTTTT; CDR3aa: CASRPNANTGELFF; abundance: .; j_gene: TRBJ2-2; d_gene: .; v_gene: TRBV7-2
CDR3nt: TGTGCCAGCAGGTCGGAGGGTTCTTTAACTGAAGCTTTCTTT; CDR3aa: CASRSEGSLTEAFF; abundance: .; j_gene: TRBJ1-1; d_gene: .; v_gene: TRBV7-3
CDR3nt: TGTGCCAGCACCGCCTTTGAAGGGTCAAGCACCGGGGAGCTGTTTTTT; CDR3aa: CASTAFEGSSTGELFF; abundance: .; j_gene: TRBJ2-2; d_gene: .; v_gene: TRBV7-9
CDR3nt: TGCGCCAGCAGCTTGGAGGGCCGTATGGGGACTGATTCAGCTTTCTTT; CDR3aa: CASSLEGRMGTDSAFF; abundance: .; j_gene: TRBJ1-1; d_gene: .; v_gene: TRBV5-1
CDR3nt: TGTGCCAGCCAGGCCGGGTGGGGAGACAATGAGCAGTTCTTC; CDR3aa: CASQAGWGDNEQFF; abundance: .; j_gene: TRBJ2-1; d_gene: .; v_gene: TRBV6-1
CDR3nt: TGTGCCAGCAGCTTAGCCATGGGGCCAGAAGAGACCCAGTACTTC; CDR3aa: CASSLAMGPEETQYF; abundance: .; j_gene: TRBJ2-5; d_gene: .; v_gene: TRBV7-6
CDR3nt: TGTGCCAGCAGCGGGGGGGATAGCAATCAGCCCCAGCATTTT; CDR3aa: CASSGGDSNQPQHF; abundance: .; j_gene: TRBJ1-5; d_gene: .; v_gene: TRBV9
CDR3nt: TGTGCCAGCAGCTTAGTTGACACTGAAGCTTTCTTT; CDR3aa: CASSLVDTEAFF; abundance: .; j_gene: TRBJ1-1; d_gene: .; v_gene: TRBV7-9
CDR3nt: TGTGCCAGCAGTTTTGTGAGGGGGGAGGCGAACACTGAAGCTTTCTTT; CDR3aa: CASSFVRGEANTEAFF; abundance: .; j_gene: TRBJ1-1; d_gene: .; v_gene: TRBV27
CDR3nt: TGTGCCAGCAGCCAAGTCCAGGGGTCAGATACGCAGTATTTT; CDR3aa: CASSQVQGSDTQYF; abundance: .; j_gene: TRBJ2-3; d_gene: .; v_gene: TRBV14
CDR3nt: TGCGCCAGCAGCCAAGCCCTATCTTACATGAACACTGAAGCTTTCTTT; CDR3aa: CASSQALSYMNTEAFF; abundance: .; j_gene: TRBJ1-1; d_gene: .; v_gene: TRBV4-1
CDR3nt: TGTGCCAGCAGTGCCACCCGAGGGAACACTGAAGCTTTCTTT; CDR3aa: CASSATRGNTEAFF; abundance: .; j_gene: TRBJ1-1; d_gene: .; v_gene: TRBV2
CDR3nt: TGTGCCAGTAGCAATTGGACTGGGCCCCTCCACTTT; CDR3aa: CASSNWTGPLHF; abundance: few; j_gene: TRBJ1-6; d_gene: .; v_gene: TRBV19